This T cell receptor (beta chain) derives from a study of blood T cell repertoires in COVID-19. Study background: Acute and convalescent COVID-19 samples came from the United States, Italy and Spain. T cells, B-cell-depleted T cells, or PBMCs provided the cDNA or gDNA that served as material.

Per the authors' pipeline: Amplification with reference gene primers provided the estimates of nucleated cell counts. The assay was immunoSEQ multiplex PCR, and TCRdb's table has in-frame clones only and misses some. The DNA was the basis for D and trimming; V, J and clone size are from that table. The table shows some 250,000 clones, with roughly 87% occurring only once. Germline loops: CDR1 MDHEN, CDR2 SYDVKM. V gave up 2 bases and J gave up 2 bases; unmatched junction bases: 13. The CDR3 has 18 residues. V and J are TRBV28 and TRBJ2-5; 8 nucleotides align to TRBD2. This clonotype originated in a human donor in a cohort sampled during active COVID-19. Sequences were obtained from peripheral blood. DNA of the CDR3: TGTGCCAGCAGTTTAGATTTCGGAAGCGGGAGTGGGCAAGAGACCCAGTACTTC. This translates into CASSLDFGSGSGQETQYF.